This is a list of T cell receptor beta chains from one sample in a study of regulatory T cells in long-lasting Graves disease. A single record per CDR3 protein comes from TCRdb applying MiXCR to the multiplex PCR reads. The table records about 660,000 distinct CDR3 sequences, 30% of them present only once. The sample consisted of peripheral blood mononuclear cells (PBMCs), taken when the disease was refractory, from a patient treated with antithyroid drugs. These receptors originate from a female donor with Graves disease. CDR3s include the opening cysteine and the closing phenylalanine or tryptophan. The order of the fields is J gene, V gene, D gene, clone size, CDR3 protein, CDR3 DNA. The D gene is left open where the match is weak. The size field is filled for only some rows; it gives once, few, many or a size class.

>TRBJ2-2|TRBV12-3/TRBV12-4|TRBD2|few
CASNPLVASGRGELFF
TGTGCCAGCAACCCCTTGGTGGCTAGCGGGAGAGGGGAGCTGTTTTTT
>TRBJ1-1|TRBV9|TRBD1|.
CASSVYRGTGVDTEAFF
TGTGCCAGCAGCGTCTACCGCGGGACAGGGGTTGACACTGAAGCTTTCTTT
>TRBJ2-5|TRBV14|.|.
CASSPKLIRETQYF
TGTGCCAGCAGCCCCAAGCTGATCCGAGAGACCCAGTACTTC
>TRBJ1-4|TRBV2|.|many
CASSQRQNEKLFF
TGTGCCAGCAGTCAACGACAGAATGAAAAACTGTTTTTT
>TRBJ2-7|TRBV28|.|once
CACRVGGSFLSYEQYF
TGTGCCTGCAGAGTCGGAGGATCCTTCCTCTCCTACGAGCAGTACTTC
>TRBJ2-1|TRBV5-1|TRBD2|.
CASSLVSGSSYNEQFF
TGCGCCAGCAGCTTAGTAAGCGGGAGCTCCTACAATGAGCAGTTCTTC
>TRBJ1-4|TRBV12-3/TRBV12-4|.|many
CASIGGSPEKLFF
TGTGCCAGCATCGGTGGCAGCCCCGAAAAACTGTTTTTT
>TRBJ1-5|TRBV12-3/TRBV12-4|.|many
CASSFGRHRANQPQHF
TGTGCCAGCAGTTTCGGGAGACACCGCGCCAATCAGCCCCAGCATTTT
>TRBJ1-5|TRBV15|.|few
CATSREKASNQPQHF
TGTGCCACCAGCAGAGAAAAAGCCAGCAATCAGCCCCAGCATTTT
>TRBJ1-1|TRBV28|.|.
CASSGAGQNTEAFF
TGTGCCAGCAGTGGGGCGGGACAGAACACTGAAGCTTTCTTT
>TRBJ1-1|TRBV25-1|TRBD1|few
CASGWTGGMNTEAFF
TGTGCCAGCGGGTGGACAGGGGGAATGAACACTGAAGCTTTCTTT
>TRBJ1-1|TRBV7-9|.|few
CASSWDVRSTEAFF
TGTGCCAGCAGCTGGGACGTCAGGAGCACTGAAGCTTTCTTT
>TRBJ1-6|TRBV28|.|few
CASSPGGWILHF
TGTGCCAGCAGTCCGGGAGGATGGATCCTCCACTTT
>TRBJ1-2|TRBV15|.|.
CATSRDRGNAVYGYTF
TGTGCCACCAGCAGAGATAGGGGGAATGCAGTCTATGGCTACACCTTC
>TRBJ1-1|TRBV6-5|.|.
CASSYPSHFTEAFF
TGTGCCAGCAGTTACCCCAGCCACTTTACTGAAGCTTTCTTT
>TRBJ2-7|TRBV7-9|TRBD2|.
CASSQPPSSGFALDEQYF
TGTGCCAGCAGCCAACCCCCCTCTAGCGGGTTTGCCTTAGACGAGCAGTACTTC
>TRBJ1-2|TRBV19|TRBD1|.
CASNAWIGGDYGYTF
TGTGCCAGTAACGCCTGGATAGGGGGCGACTATGGCTACACCTTC
>TRBJ1-5|TRBV12-3/TRBV12-4|TRBD1|.
CASSRTGGVDQPQHF
TGTGCCAGCAGCCGGACAGGGGGCGTTGATCAGCCCCAGCATTTT
>TRBJ2-2|TRBV25-1|TRBD1|.
CASSIGTENTGELFF
TGTGCCAGCAGTATAGGGACAGAGAACACCGGGGAGCTGTTTTTT
>TRBJ1-1|TRBV19|.|.
CASSIAGSLILNTEAFF
TGTGCCAGTAGTATTGCCGGGTCACTTATCCTGAACACTGAAGCTTTCTTT
>TRBJ2-7|TRBV6-1|.|.
CASSGGRGGPAYEQYF
TGTGCCAGCAGTGGAGGACGAGGGGGACCAGCCTACGAGCAGTACTTC
>TRBJ1-2|TRBV19|TRBD1|.
CASSHGQGATNYGYTF
TGTGCCAGTAGCCATGGACAGGGAGCGACCAACTATGGCTACACCTTC
>TRBJ1-1|TRBV9|.|.
CASSVSYRHSNTEAFF
TGTGCCAGCAGCGTATCTTATCGCCACTCGAACACTGAAGCTTTCTTT